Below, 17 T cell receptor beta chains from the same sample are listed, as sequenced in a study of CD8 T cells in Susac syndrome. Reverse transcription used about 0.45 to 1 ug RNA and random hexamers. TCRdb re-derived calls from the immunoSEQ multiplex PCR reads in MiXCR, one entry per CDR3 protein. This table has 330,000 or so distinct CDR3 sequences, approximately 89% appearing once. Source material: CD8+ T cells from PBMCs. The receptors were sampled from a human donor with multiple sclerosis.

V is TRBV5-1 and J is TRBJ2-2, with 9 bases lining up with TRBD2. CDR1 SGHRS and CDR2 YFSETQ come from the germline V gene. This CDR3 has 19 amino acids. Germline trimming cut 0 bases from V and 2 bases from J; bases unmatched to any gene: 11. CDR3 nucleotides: TGCGCCAGCAGCTTGGTCCGTCTCCCTAGCGGGGTAAACACCGGGGAGCTGTTTTTT. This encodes CASSLVRLPSGVNTGELFF. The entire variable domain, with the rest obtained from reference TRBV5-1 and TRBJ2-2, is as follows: KAGVTQTPRYLIKTRGQQVTLSCSPISGHRSVSWYQQTPGQGLQFLFEYFSETQRNKGNFPGRFSGRQFSNSRSEMNVSTLELGDSALYLCASSLVRLPSGVNTGELFFGEGSRLTVL.

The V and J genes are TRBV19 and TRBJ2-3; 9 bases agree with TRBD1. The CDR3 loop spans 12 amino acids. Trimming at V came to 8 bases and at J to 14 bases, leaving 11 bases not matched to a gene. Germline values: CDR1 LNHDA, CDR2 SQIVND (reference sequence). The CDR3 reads CASQLGQGAPYF. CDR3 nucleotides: TGTGCCAGTCAGCTGGGACAGGGCGCCCCGTATTTT.

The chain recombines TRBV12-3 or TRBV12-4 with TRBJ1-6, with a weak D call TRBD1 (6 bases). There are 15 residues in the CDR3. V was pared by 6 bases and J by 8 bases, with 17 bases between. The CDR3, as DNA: TGTGCCAGCAGACATTACAGGGATAGGTATTCACCCCTCCACTTT. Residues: CASRHYRDRYSPLHF.

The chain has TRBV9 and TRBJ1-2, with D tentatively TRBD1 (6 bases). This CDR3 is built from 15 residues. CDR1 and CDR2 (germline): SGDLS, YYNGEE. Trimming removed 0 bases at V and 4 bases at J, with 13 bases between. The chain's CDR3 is CASSVATGPGYGYTF. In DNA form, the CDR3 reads TGTGCCAGCAGCGTAGCCACAGGGCCGGGCTATGGCTACACCTTC.

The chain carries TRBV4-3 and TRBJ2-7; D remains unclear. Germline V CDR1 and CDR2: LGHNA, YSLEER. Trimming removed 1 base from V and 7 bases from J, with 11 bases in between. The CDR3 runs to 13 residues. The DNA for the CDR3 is TGCGCCAGCAGCCAAGGTGGCGCCGGGGAGCAGTACTTC. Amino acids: CASSQGGAGEQYF.

The CDR3 spells CASRQGMSYNEQFF. CDR3 nucleotide sequence: TGTGCCAGTAGACAGGGGATGTCCTACAATGAGCAGTTCTTC. This chain connects TRBV19 to TRBJ2-1; 7 nucleotides agree with TRBD1. This CDR3 comprises 14 residues. Unmatched junction bases numbered 3, after V lost 6 bases and J lost 1 base. Germline V gives CDR1 LNHDA, CDR2 SQIVND (reference sequence). Looking up the rest from reference TRBV19 and TRBJ2-1 gives the full variable domain: DGGITQSPKYLFRKEGQNVTLSCEQNLNHDAMYWYRQDPGQGLRLIYYSQIVNDFQKGDIAEGYSVSREKKESFPLTVTSAQKNPTAFYLCASRQGMSYNEQFFGPGTRLTVL.

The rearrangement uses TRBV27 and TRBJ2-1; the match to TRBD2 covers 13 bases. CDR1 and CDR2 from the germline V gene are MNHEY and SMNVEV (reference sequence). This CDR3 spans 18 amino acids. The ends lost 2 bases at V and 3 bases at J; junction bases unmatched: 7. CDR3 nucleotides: TGTGCCAGCAGTTTAATAGGACTAGCGGGAGACCTCTACAATGAGCAGTTCTTC. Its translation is CASSLIGLAGDLYNEQFF.

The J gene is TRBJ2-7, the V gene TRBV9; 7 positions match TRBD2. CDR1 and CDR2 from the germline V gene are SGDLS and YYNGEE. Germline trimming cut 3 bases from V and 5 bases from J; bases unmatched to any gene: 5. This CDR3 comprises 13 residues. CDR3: CASSEAGVDEQYF. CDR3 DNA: TGTGCCAGCAGCGAGGCGGGGGTGGACGAGCAGTACTTC. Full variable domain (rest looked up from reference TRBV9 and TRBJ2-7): DSGVTQTPKHLITATGQRVTLRCSPRSGDLSVYWYQQSLDQGLQFLIQYYNGEERAKGNILERFSAQQFPDLHSELNLSSLELGDSALYFCASSEAGVDEQYFGPGTRLTVT.

The CDR3 is CASRSPGGEQYF. The CDR3 DNA reads as TGTGCCAGTAGATCGCCAGGAGGCGAGCAGTACTTC. The genes are TRBV19 and TRBJ2-7; D is perhaps TRBD2 (5 bases). The CDR3 consists of 12 residues. The germline V and J ends were trimmed by 6 bases and 6 bases, with 12 bases remaining between them. Germline CDR1 LNHDA, CDR2 SQIVND (reference sequence).

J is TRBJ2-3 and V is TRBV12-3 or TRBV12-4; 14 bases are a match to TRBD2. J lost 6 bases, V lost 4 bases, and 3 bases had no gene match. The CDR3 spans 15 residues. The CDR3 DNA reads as TGTGCCAGCAGTTGGACTAGCGGGGGGCCCGATACGCAGTATTTT. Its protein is CASSWTSGGPDTQYF.

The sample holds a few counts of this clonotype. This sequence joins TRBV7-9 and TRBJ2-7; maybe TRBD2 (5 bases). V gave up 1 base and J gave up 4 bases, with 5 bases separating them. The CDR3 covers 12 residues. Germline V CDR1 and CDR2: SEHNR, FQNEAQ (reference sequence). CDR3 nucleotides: TGTGCCAGCAGCTTAGGGAGGTACGAGCAGTACTTC. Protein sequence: CASSLGRYEQYF. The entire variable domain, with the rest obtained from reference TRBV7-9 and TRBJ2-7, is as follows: DTGVSQNPRHKITKRGQNVTFRCDPISEHNRLYWYRQTLGQGPEFLTYFQNEAQLEKSRLLSDRFSAERPKGSFSTLEIQRTEQGDSAMYLCASSLGRYEQYFGPGTRLTVT.

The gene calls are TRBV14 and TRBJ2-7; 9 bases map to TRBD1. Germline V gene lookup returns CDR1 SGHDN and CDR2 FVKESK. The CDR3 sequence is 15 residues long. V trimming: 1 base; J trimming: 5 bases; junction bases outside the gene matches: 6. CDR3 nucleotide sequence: TGTGCCAGCAGCCAAGCCCAGGACAGGGGAGACGAGCAGTACTTC. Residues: CASSQAQDRGDEQYF.

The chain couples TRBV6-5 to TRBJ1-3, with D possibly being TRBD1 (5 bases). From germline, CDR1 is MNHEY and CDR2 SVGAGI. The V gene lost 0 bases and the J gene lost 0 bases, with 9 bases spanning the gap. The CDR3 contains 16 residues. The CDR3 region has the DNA TGTGCCAGCAGTTACTCGGGGCCGGACTCTGGAAACACCATATATTTT. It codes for CASSYSGPDSGNTIYF.

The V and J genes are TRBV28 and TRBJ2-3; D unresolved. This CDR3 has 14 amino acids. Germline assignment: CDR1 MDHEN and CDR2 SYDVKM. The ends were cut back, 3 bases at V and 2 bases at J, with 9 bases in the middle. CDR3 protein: CASSFAGITDTQYF. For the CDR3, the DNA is TGTGCCAGCAGTTTTGCTGGGATCACAGATACGCAGTATTTT. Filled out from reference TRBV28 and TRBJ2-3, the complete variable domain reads DVKVTQSSRYLVKRTGEKVFLECVQDMDHENMFWYRQDPGLGLRLIYFSYDVKMKEKGDIPEGYSVSREKKERFSLILESASTNQTSMYLCASSFAGITDTQYFGPGTRLTVL.

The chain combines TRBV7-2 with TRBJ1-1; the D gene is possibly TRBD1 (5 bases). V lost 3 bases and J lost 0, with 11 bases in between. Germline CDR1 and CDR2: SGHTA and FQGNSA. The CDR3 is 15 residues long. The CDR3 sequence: CASSFDSFMNTEAFF. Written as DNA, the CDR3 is TGTGCCAGCAGCTTCGACAGTTTCATGAACACTGAAGCTTTCTTT. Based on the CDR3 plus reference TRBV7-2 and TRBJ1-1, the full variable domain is GAGVSQSPSNKVTEKGKDVELRCDPISGHTALYWYRQSLGQGLEFLIYFQGNSAPDKSGLPSDRFSAERTGGSVSTLTIQRTQQEDSAVYLCASSFDSFMNTEAFFGQGTRLTVV.

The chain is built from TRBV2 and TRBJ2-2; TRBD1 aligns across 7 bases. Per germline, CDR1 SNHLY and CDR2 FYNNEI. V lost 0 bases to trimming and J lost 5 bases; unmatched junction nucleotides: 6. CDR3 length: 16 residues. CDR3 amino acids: CASSEAPPGGTGELFF. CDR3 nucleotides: TGTGCCAGCAGTGAAGCGCCCCCAGGGGGAACCGGGGAGCTGTTTTTT.

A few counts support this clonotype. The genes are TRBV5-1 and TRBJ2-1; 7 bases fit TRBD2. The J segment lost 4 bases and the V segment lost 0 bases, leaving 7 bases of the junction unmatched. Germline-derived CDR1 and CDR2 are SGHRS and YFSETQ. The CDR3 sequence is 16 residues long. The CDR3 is CASSLAAPSGYNEQFF. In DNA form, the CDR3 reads TGCGCCAGCAGCTTGGCCGCGCCTAGCGGTTACAATGAGCAGTTCTTC.